A selection of T cell receptor beta chains follows, all from one sample in a study of long-term antiretroviral therapy in people with HIV. TCRdb's copy holds only in-frame clones and misses some; the assay was immunoSEQ multiplex PCR. The table records approximately 27,000 clones, approximately 92% of them present only once. This material consisted of unsorted PBMCs, taken 5.2 years after starting antiretroviral therapy. The receptor source for this set is a woman between 40 and 50 years old with HIV. The conserved cysteine and the conserved F or W are not part of the CDR3 here. Each record gives: V gene, J gene, CDR3 protein.

V gene: TRBV7-2
J gene: TRBJ2-2
CDR3 protein: ASSGQGAKTGELF

V gene: TRBV5-1
J gene: TRBJ2-3
CDR3 protein: ASSLAGAGDTQY

V gene: TRBV7-9
J gene: TRBJ2-2
CDR3 protein: ASSPRNTGELF

V gene: TRBV5-1
J gene: TRBJ2-5
CDR3 protein: ASSLRDSTETQY

V gene: TRBV19
J gene: TRBJ1-5
CDR3 protein: ASGTQGSQPQH

V gene: TRBV7-8
J gene: TRBJ1-1
CDR3 protein: ASSVTTSGRGTEAF

V gene: TRBV28
J gene: TRBJ1-5
CDR3 protein: ASSRDRGGGQPQH

V gene: TRBV7-7
J gene: TRBJ2-3
CDR3 protein: ASSPPGSDTQY

V gene: TRBV19
J gene: TRBJ1-2
CDR3 protein: ASSTGTETTYGYT

V gene: TRBV7-2
J gene: TRBJ2-1
CDR3 protein: ASSPYNEQF

V gene: TRBV19
J gene: TRBJ1-5
CDR3 protein: ASRSGYSNQPQH

V gene: TRBV4-3
J gene: TRBJ1-3
CDR3 protein: ASSPGRNTIY

V gene: TRBV19
J gene: TRBJ2-3
CDR3 protein: ASRSGTGLRHTQY

V gene: TRBV30
J gene: TRBJ2-3
CDR3 protein: AWETFYTDTQY

V gene: TRBV25-1
J gene: TRBJ1-4
CDR3 protein: ASRGQGGNEKLF

V gene: TRBV6-1
J gene: TRBJ1-6
CDR3 protein: ASSEVWQFNSPLH

V gene: TRBV12-2
J gene: TRBJ1-3
CDR3 protein: ASRLGRGGFGNTIY